This TCR beta chain was identified during a study of CD8 T cells in Susac syndrome. Details on this clonotype: Its ends do not fully match the called genes, so a read error is possible.

From blood CD8+ and CD4+ T cells, the TCR beta chain was sequenced. From germline, CDR1 is ENHRY and CDR2 SYGVKD. The CDR3 has 14 amino acids. Reverse transcription of roughly 0.45 to 1 ug RNA used random hexamers. TCRdb processed the immunoSEQ multiplex PCR reads anew with MiXCR; each CDR3 protein has one entry. The sample lists 150,000 to 250,000 distinct CDR3 sequences, 90% to 95% seen once, with 0.093% in the top ten. The chain combines TRBV10-3 with TRBJ1-5; 7 positions agree with TRBD1. This receptor was taken from a human donor with multiple sclerosis. Source material: CD4+ T cells from PBMCs. This CDR3 is CAISEQGSSQPQHF. The CDR3 bases are TGTGCCATCAGTGAACAGGGGAGCAGTCAGCCCCAGCATTTT.